This T cell receptor beta chain derives from a study of cytomegalovirus exposure and HLA in healthy donors. On the study more broadly: Out of 398 genotyped donors, about 80% belonged to the Caucasian-associated ancestry cluster.

Study-wide findings and caveats: Trimming of TCR beta V- and J-genes showed a link, identified in a later analysis, to a missense DCLRE1C variant. The study labeled 164 TCR beta chains cytomegalovirus-associated.

Between the trimmed V and J ends, which lost 4 bases and 2 bases, there was a span of 16 bases. The CDR3 runs 15 residues. Germline V gene lookup returns CDR1 SGHRS and CDR2 YFSETQ. The study ran its PCR with 60 Vbeta and 13 Jbeta primers. Sequenced by immunoSEQ multiplex PCR; TCRdb stores in-frame clones only, minus some. The sample yields 130,000 or so clones, about 79% seen once. Comments on this clone: What it binds is not known.

The V gene is TRBV5-1, the J gene TRBJ2-7, with D tentatively TRBD1 (6 bases). The sequence came from a female donor in good health and CMV-seropositive. Source material: PBMCs. This CDR3 is CASSRTGTVTYEQYF. CDR3 sequence (DNA): TGCGCCAGCAGCCGAACAGGGACCGTGACCTACGAGCAGTACTTC. Full variable domain (remainder filled in from reference TRBV5-1 and TRBJ2-7): KAGVTQTPRYLIKTRGQQVTLSCSPISGHRSVSWYQQTPGQGLQFLFEYFSETQRNKGNFPGRFSGRQFSNSRSEMNVSTLELGDSALYLCASSRTGTVTYEQYFGPGTRLTVT.